This T cell receptor beta chain is from a study of shared clonotypes between healthy human individuals. CDR3 length: 14 residues. The V end was cut by 10 bases, the J end by 4 bases, with 19 bases between. Germline V CDR1 and CDR2: MDHEN, SYDVKM. Sequencing used immunoSEQ multiplex PCR; TCRdb keeps in-frame clones, though not all of them. There are about 1.1 million clones in the sample; about 84% occur only once, and about 0.52% lies in the top ten. This TCR came from a man between 18 and 29 years old in good health. Some clones in this sample may be carry-over from other donors' samples. The chain couples TRBV28 to TRBJ1-1; D might be TRBD1 (5 bases). The sample taken for sequencing was memory CD4+ T cells from PBMCs. As to subset: CD45RA-negative fraction. The DNA of the CDR3 is TGTGCCACAGCCCGGATGGCTAGGGGCACTGAAGCTTTCTTT. Translation gives CATARMARGTEAFF.